The clone carrying this T cell receptor (beta chain) was counted a single time. Its antigen remains unknown. In each case, RNA was isolated and then reverse transcribed into cDNA as the sequencing template. Generated by immunoSEQ multiplex PCR, the TCRdb table keeps only in-frame clones and is missing some. The data hold over 150,000 clones, with roughly 60% observed a single time. The CDR3 consists of 16 residues. V was clipped by 4 bases and J by 1 base; unmatched bases: 7. Germline V gene data show CDR1 as SGHDT and CDR2 as YYEEEE. As for treatment: oral pan-JAK inhibitor, 5-10 mg twice daily. The sample belongs to a study of CD8+ T cells in alopecia areata. As for the study in general: The SALT score measured affected scalp surface percentage in treated patients.

Study-wide findings and caveats: Clonality in the scalp and expanded CD8+ clones ranked among the top 100 were significantly decreased by tofacitinib.

V and J are TRBV5-6 and TRBJ2-5; 10 bases are shared with TRBD1. The receptor was isolated from a human donor with alopecia areata. Sequences were derived from CD4+ T cells sorted from blood, sampled at week 24, from a patient treated with tofacitinib. CDR3 nucleotides: TGTGCCAGCAGCGAAGGACAGGGGGATTTCCAAGAGACCCAGTACTTC. Protein product: CASSEGQGDFQETQYF.